This entry lists 26 T cell receptor beta chains sequenced from one sample in a study of shared clonotypes between healthy human individuals. Measured with immunoSEQ multiplex PCR; TCRdb has only the in-frame clones, and not every one. Seen here are approximately 1.4 million clones, 98% observed once, and the top ten hold roughly 0.45%. The sample consisted of naive CD4+ T cells sorted from blood. Subset reported: CD45RA+ positively selected. These receptors all stem from a man aged 25-45 years in good health.

J is TRBJ2-2 and V is TRBV5-3; no definite D call. TRBV5-3 is labeled an ORF, and its function is uncertain. This CDR3 comprises 14 residues. V was trimmed by 3 bases and J by 6 bases, leaving 12 bases between them. The CDR3 loop reads CARSSSARSGELFF. CDR3 in DNA: TGTGCCAGAAGCTCTAGTGCCCGCTCCGGGGAGCTGTTTTTT.

The chain carries TRBV18 and TRBJ1-1, with 8 bases identical to TRBD1. This CDR3 contains 15 residues. The V and J ends lost 3 bases and 7 bases, in that order; junction bases with no gene match: 10. Germline lookup yields CDR1 KGHSH and CDR2 LQKENI. The CDR3 DNA sequence: TGTGCCAGCTCACCCCTCGACAGGGGACTGATTGAAGCTTTCTTT. As protein: CASSPLDRGLIEAFF.

The gene calls are TRBV7-9 and TRBJ2-3; D remains ambiguous. This CDR3 spans 14 amino acids. V gave up 1 base and J gave up 1 base, with 6 bases separating them. Germline V CDR1 and CDR2: SEHNR, FQNEAQ (reference sequence). CDR3: CASSLGGRTDTQYF. Here the CDR3 DNA reads TGTGCCAGCAGCTTAGGCGGACGCACAGATACGCAGTATTTT.

This chain uses TRBV5-1 with TRBJ2-2, with D perhaps TRBD2 (5 bases). This CDR3 region has 15 residues. Germline V gives CDR1 SGHRS, CDR2 YFSETQ. The V end was cut by 3 bases, the J end by 0 bases, with 9 bases between. This chain's CDR3 is CASSSGNTNTGELFF. The CDR3 DNA follows: TGCGCCAGCAGCTCCGGGAATACGAACACCGGGGAGCTGTTTTTT.

The chain is built from TRBV4-1 and TRBJ2-1; 12 positions match TRBD2. V shed 1 base and J 6 bases; nucleotides not matched to a gene: 7. Germline V gene lookup returns CDR1 MGHRA and CDR2 YSYEKL. This CDR3 region has 17 residues. The CDR3 DNA follows: TGCGCCAGCAGCCAAGTAATGGGACTAGCGGGCCGCAATGAGCAGTTCTTC. It is translated as CASSQVMGLAGRNEQFF.

V and J are TRBV18 and TRBJ2-2, with TRBD1 identical over 10 bases. With 3 bases clipped from V and 6 bases from J, the junction kept 4 bases outside the gene matches. Germline CDR1 KGHSH, CDR2 LQKENI. This CDR3 contains 15 residues. CDR3 bases: TGTGCCAGCTCACCTGACAGGGGGCGCGCCGGGGAGCTGTTTTTT. Translated: CASSPDRGRAGELFF.

This clone was observed once. The chain combines TRBV4-3 with TRBJ2-1; D call uncertain. Trimming took off 4 bases at V and 9 bases at J, with 13 bases between the two ends. The germline V gene has CDR1 LGHNA and CDR2 YSLEER. The CDR3 has 13 amino acids. CDR3: CASSPAPFGEQFF. The CDR3 coding sequence is TGCGCCAGCAGCCCAGCTCCGTTCGGTGAGCAGTTCTTC.

The chain joins TRBV27 to TRBJ2-7; D gene uncertain. This CDR3 region has 14 residues. V lost 5 bases and J lost 2, with 13 bases in between. The germline V gene has CDR1 MNHEY and CDR2 SMNVEV (reference sequence). The CDR3 spells CASSPKNGPYEQYF. Written as DNA, the CDR3 is TGTGCCAGCAGTCCTAAAAATGGTCCCTACGAGCAGTACTTC.

This rearrangement joins TRBV7-9 to TRBJ2-5; TRBD1 matches at 7 bases. V was pared by 4 bases and J by 4 bases, with 3 bases of the junction left unmatched. Per the germline V gene, CDR1 is SEHNR and CDR2 is FQNEAQ (reference sequence). The CDR3 has 13 amino acids. The chain's CDR3 is CASSSRDRETQYF. CDR3 nucleotide sequence: TGTGCCAGCAGCTCCCGGGACAGAGAGACCCAGTACTTC.

V usage is TRBV27 and J usage is TRBJ2-7; the D gene is possibly TRBD1 (5 bases). Germline CDR1 reads MNHEY; CDR2 reads SMNVEV (reference sequence). The CDR3 runs to 16 residues. The V gene lost 4 bases and the J gene lost 2 bases, with 18 bases spanning the gap. The CDR3 nucleotides read TGTGCCAGCAGTTCTAGGGGCCTACCTCGGGCCTACGAGCAGTACTTC. This codes for CASSSRGLPRAYEQYF.

V and J are TRBV5-1 and TRBJ2-3, with 7 nucleotides matching TRBD2. CDR1 is SGHRS, CDR2 YFSETQ, per germline. CDR3 length equals 18 residues. V dropped 0 bases and J dropped 2; count of bases not matched to a gene: 12. The CDR3 nucleotides read TGCGCCAGCAGCTTGGTGCTGGCGGGAGAGGGGTACACAGATACGCAGTATTTT. This sequence encodes CASSLVLAGEGYTDTQYF.

This chain uses TRBV10-3 with TRBJ2-1; 9 bases fit TRBD2. Germline V CDR1 and CDR2: ENHRY, SYGVKD. The V gene end was trimmed by 7 bases and the J gene end by 0 bases; junction bases not matched to a gene: 1. The CDR3 covers 14 residues. The CDR3 DNA sequence: TGTGCCATCAATAGCGGGAGCTCCTACAATGAGCAGTTCTTC. Its translation: CAINSGSSYNEQFF.

The genes are TRBV7-8 and TRBJ2-3; no definite D call. V lost 2 bases, J lost 11 bases, and 17 bases lay in between. Germline CDR1 and CDR2: SGHVS and FQNEAQ. The CDR3 length is 14 residues. This CDR3 is CASSLRAAVGKQYF. CDR3 nucleotide sequence: TGTGCCAGCAGCTTACGGGCCGCGGTAGGGAAGCAGTATTTT.

The chain has TRBV14 and TRBJ2-7; 8 nucleotides match TRBD2. The CDR3 is 16 amino acids. Germline assignment: CDR1 SGHDN and CDR2 FVKESK. Trimming cost V 5 bases and J 2 bases; bases outside gene matches: 11. In DNA form, the CDR3 reads TGTGCCAGCAGCAAACCTAGCGGGCCTAACCCCTACGAGCAGTACTTC. Protein product: CASSKPSGPNPYEQYF.

The chain has TRBV5-1 and TRBJ2-2; 9 bases are shared with TRBD2. V was pared by 1 base and J by 7 bases, with 8 bases of the junction left unmatched. Germline CDR1 and CDR2: SGHRS and YFSETQ. The CDR3 runs to 16 residues. The CDR3 nucleotides read TGCGCCAGCAGCTTGATCCAGCGGGAGGTTGGCGGGGAGCTGTTTTTT. It encodes CASSLIQREVGGELFF.

The CDR3 loop is CASSPRGATDTQYF. CDR3 DNA sequence: TGTGCCAGCTCACCACGAGGGGCCACAGATACGCAGTATTTT. This chain joins TRBV18 and TRBJ2-3; D tentatively reads TRBD1 or TRBD2 (5 bases each). The CDR3 loop spans 14 amino acids. V lost 1 base and J 2 bases, leaving 7 bases between the germline ends. Germline CDR1 KGHSH, CDR2 LQKENI.

V usage is TRBV29-1 and J usage is TRBJ2-3, with 8 bases matching TRBD1. V was clipped by 6 bases and J by 3 bases; unmatched bases: 5. Germline V gene sequence: CDR1 SQVTM, CDR2 ANQGSEA. The length of the CDR3 is 13 residues. Written as DNA, the CDR3 is TGCAGCGTGGGACAGGAGGGAACAGATACGCAGTATTTT. Translated: CSVGQEGTDTQYF.

Written as DNA, the CDR3 is TGTGCCAGCAGCCCTTTTTGGCGAATCTCCTACAATGAGCAGTTCTTC. Amino acids: CASSPFWRISYNEQFF. The rearrangement links TRBV28 to TRBJ2-1, with no clear D. This CDR3 comprises 16 residues. Germline-derived CDR1 and CDR2 are MDHEN and SYDVKM. The germline V and J ends were trimmed by 6 bases and 0 bases, with 15 bases remaining between them.

The chain uses TRBV6-5 and TRBJ2-7; D is undetermined. Germline V lookup: CDR1 MNHEY, CDR2 SVGAGI. The germline V and J ends were trimmed by 6 bases and 3 bases, with 15 bases remaining between them. This CDR3 has 14 residues. This CDR3 reads CASSRTSQNYEQYF. The CDR3 nucleotides read TGTGCCAGCAGCCGTACCAGTCAGAACTACGAGCAGTACTTC.

The chain joins TRBV7-2 to TRBJ2-4; a weak D match, TRBD2 (7 bases). The CDR3 runs 15 residues. Germline V lookup: CDR1 SGHTA, CDR2 FQGNSA. V was pared by 3 bases and J by 6 bases, with 15 bases between. CDR3 nucleotide sequence: TGTGCCAGCAGCTTGGGGGCGGGAGTGGGAAACATTCAGTACTTC. It specifies CASSLGAGVGNIQYF.

The V call is TRBV7-2, the J call TRBJ2-1; the match to TRBD2 covers 7 bases. The germline V gene has CDR1 SGHTA and CDR2 FQGNSA. The CDR3 runs to 16 residues. V shed 3 bases and J 2 bases; nucleotides not matched to a gene: 7. The chain's CDR3 is CASSFWRERPYNEQFF. The CDR3 DNA follows: TGTGCCAGCAGCTTCTGGCGGGAGAGGCCCTACAATGAGCAGTTCTTC. The whole variable domain, filled in from reference TRBV7-2 and TRBJ2-1, reads GAGVSQSPSNKVTEKGKDVELRCDPISGHTALYWYRQSLGQGLEFLIYFQGNSAPDKSGLPSDRFSAERTGGSVSTLTIQRTQQEDSAVYLCASSFWRERPYNEQFFGPGTRLTVL.

The V call is TRBV5-1, the J call TRBJ1-1; D is possibly TRBD1 (6 bases). Between the trimmed V and J ends, which lost 2 bases and 4 bases, there was a span of 12 bases. The germline gives CDR1 SGHRS, CDR2 YFSETQ. CDR3 size: 14 residues. This CDR3 reads CASSLTTGSTEAFF. The CDR3 bases are TGCGCCAGCAGCTTAACTACAGGGAGCACTGAAGCTTTCTTT. The full variable domain, its missing parts supplied by reference TRBV5-1 and TRBJ1-1, is KAGVTQTPRYLIKTRGQQVTLSCSPISGHRSVSWYQQTPGQGLQFLFEYFSETQRNKGNFPGRFSGRQFSNSRSEMNVSTLELGDSALYLCASSLTTGSTEAFFGQGTRLTVV.

The gene calls are TRBV6-5 and TRBJ2-1; D unresolved. In germline, CDR1 is MNHEY, CDR2 SVGAGI. The germline V and J ends were trimmed by 5 bases and 5 bases, with 10 bases remaining between them. The CDR3 is 13 residues long. The CDR3 DNA is TGTGCCAGCAGTGCTTATACCGACAATGAGCAGTTCTTC. It translates to CASSAYTDNEQFF.

As regards this clone: Because the CDR3's place on the DNA is in doubt, the DNA is left out and the CDR3 is given as listed by TCRdb. The V call is TRBV6-5, the J call TRBJ2-5; the table's D gene call, TRBD1, was not cross checked with the DNA. Inclusive of both ends, the CDR3 amounts to 15 amino acids. Looked up from germline, CDR1 is MNHEY and CDR2 is SVGAGI. The CDR3 is CASSTSTGVEETQYF.

The V and J genes are TRBV5-1 and TRBJ2-7; 7 nucleotides align to TRBD2. Germline V CDR1 and CDR2: SGHRS, YFSETQ. V was pared by 4 bases and J by 7 bases, with 14 bases of the junction left unmatched. CDR3 length equals 15 residues. DNA of the CDR3: TGCGCCAGCAGCCCCGGCGAGGCGGGAGTCGGGGAGCAGTACTTC. Amino acid sequence: CASSPGEAGVGEQYF. The whole variable domain, filled in from reference TRBV5-1 and TRBJ2-7, reads KAGVTQTPRYLIKTRGQQVTLSCSPISGHRSVSWYQQTPGQGLQFLFEYFSETQRNKGNFPGRFSGRQFSNSRSEMNVSTLELGDSALYLCASSPGEAGVGEQYFGPGTRLTVT.

The chain recombines TRBV9 with TRBJ2-5; TRBD1 agrees at 9 bases. This CDR3 has 13 amino acids. Trimming cost V 4 bases and J 10 bases; bases outside gene matches: 8. CDR1 and CDR2 (germline): SGDLS, YYNGEE. The DNA of the CDR3 is TGTGCCAGCAGCCCCCGGACAGGGGATAGCCAGTACTTC. Translation gives CASSPRTGDSQYF.